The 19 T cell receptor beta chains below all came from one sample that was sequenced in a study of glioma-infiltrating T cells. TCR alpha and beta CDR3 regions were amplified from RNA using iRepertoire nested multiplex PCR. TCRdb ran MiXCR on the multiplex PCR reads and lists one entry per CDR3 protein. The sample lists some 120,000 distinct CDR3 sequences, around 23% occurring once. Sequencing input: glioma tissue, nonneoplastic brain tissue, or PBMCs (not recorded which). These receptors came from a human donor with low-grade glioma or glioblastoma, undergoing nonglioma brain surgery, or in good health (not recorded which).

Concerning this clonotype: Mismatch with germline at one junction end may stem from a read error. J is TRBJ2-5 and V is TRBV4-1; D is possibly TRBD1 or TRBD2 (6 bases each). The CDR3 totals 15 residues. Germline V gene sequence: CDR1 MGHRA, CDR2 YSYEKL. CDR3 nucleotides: TGCGCCAGCAGCCTACGTTCGGGGGCCCAAGGGACCCAGTACTTC. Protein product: CASSLRSGAQGTQYF.

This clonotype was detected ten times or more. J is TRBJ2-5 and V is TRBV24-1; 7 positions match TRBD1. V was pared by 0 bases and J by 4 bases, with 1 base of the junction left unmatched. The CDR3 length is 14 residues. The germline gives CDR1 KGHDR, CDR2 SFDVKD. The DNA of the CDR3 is TGTGCCACCAGTGATTTGGCAGGGGGAGAGACCCAGTACTTC. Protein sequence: CATSDLAGGETQYF.

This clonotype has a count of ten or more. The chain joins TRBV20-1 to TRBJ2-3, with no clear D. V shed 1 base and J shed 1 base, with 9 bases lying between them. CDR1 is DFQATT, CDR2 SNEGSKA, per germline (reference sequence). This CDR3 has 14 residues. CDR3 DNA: TGCAGTGCTAGAGCAGATATAGGCACAGATACGCAGTATTTT. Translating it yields CSARADIGTDTQYF.

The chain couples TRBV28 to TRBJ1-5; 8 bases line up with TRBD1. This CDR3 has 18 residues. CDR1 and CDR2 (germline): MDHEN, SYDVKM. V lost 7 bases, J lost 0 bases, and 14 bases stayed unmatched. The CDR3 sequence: CASIEMTGDFHSNQPQHF. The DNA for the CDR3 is TGTGCCAGCATTGAGATGACAGGGGACTTCCATAGCAATCAGCCCCAGCATTTT.

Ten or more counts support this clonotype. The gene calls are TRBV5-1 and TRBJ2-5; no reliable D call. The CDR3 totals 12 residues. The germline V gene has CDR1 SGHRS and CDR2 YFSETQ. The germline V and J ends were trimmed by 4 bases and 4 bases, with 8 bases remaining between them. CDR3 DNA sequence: TGCGCCAGCAGCCCATCAAGAGAGACCCAGTACTTC. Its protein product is CASSPSRETQYF.

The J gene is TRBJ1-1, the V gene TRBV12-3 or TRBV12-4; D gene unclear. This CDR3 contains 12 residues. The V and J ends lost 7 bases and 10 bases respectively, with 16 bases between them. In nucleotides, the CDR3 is TGTGCCAGCACCCGATCGGGCCCTGGAGCTTTCTTT. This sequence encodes CASTRSGPGAFF.

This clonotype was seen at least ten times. The CDR3 DNA reads TGTGCCAGCAGCGTCCGCCAGGGTGCTACCGGGGAGCTGTTTTTT. The encoded protein is CASSVRQGATGELFF. The chain employs TRBV7-9 and TRBJ2-2, with D possibly matching TRBD1 (5 bases). Trimming removed 5 bases at V and 5 bases at J, with 15 bases between. Germline loops: CDR1 SEHNR, CDR2 FQNEAQ (reference sequence). This CDR3 contains 15 residues.

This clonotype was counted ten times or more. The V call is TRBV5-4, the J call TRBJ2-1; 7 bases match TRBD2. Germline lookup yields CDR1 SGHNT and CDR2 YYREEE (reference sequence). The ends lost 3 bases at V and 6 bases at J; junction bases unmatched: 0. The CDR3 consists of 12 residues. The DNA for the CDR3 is TGTGCCAGCAGCTGGGGGGGCAATGAGCAGTTCTTC. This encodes CASSWGGNEQFF.

CDR3 DNA: TGCGCCAGCAGCCAAGAGGACGGAGGGGACACTGAAGCTTTCTTT. As protein: CASSQEDGGDTEAFF. The rearrangement links TRBV4-1 to TRBJ1-1; tentative D call: TRBD1 (5 bases). Germline V gene data show CDR1 as MGHRA and CDR2 as YSYEKL. This CDR3 is 15 amino acids long. Trimming took off 0 bases at V and 3 bases at J, with 11 bases between the two ends.

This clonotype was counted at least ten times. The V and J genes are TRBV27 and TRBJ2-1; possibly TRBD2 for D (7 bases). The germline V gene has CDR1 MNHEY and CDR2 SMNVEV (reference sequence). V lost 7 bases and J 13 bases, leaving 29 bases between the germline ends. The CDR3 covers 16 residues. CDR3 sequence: CASKTILGGARVRQFF. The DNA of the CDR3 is TGTGCCAGCAAAACCATACTGGGGGGGGCTAGAGTTCGTCAGTTCTTC.

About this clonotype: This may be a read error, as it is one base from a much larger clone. CDR3 nucleotides: TGTGCCAGCAGGCCTCAGGGTGGTGAGCAGCTCTTC. This gives the protein CASRPQGGEQLF. The chain is built from TRBV6-4 and TRBJ2-1; possible D gene TRBD1, 5 bases. The CDR3 contains 12 residues. CDR1 MRHNA and CDR2 SNTAGT come from the germline V gene.

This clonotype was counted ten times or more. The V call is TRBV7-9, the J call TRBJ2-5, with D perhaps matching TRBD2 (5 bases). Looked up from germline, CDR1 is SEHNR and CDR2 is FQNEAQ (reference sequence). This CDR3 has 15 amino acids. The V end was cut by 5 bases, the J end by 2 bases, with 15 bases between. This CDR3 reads CASSRGYSIQETQYF. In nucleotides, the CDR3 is TGTGCCAGCAGCCGAGGGTACAGCATACAAGAGACCCAGTACTTC.

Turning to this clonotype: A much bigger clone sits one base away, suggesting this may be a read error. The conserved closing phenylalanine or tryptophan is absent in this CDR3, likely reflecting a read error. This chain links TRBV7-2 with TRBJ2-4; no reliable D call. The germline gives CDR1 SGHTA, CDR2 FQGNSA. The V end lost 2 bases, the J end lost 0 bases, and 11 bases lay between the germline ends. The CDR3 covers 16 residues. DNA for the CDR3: TGTGCCAGCAGCTTAAAGGGTTACTTAGCCAAAAACATTCAGTACATC. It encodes CASSLKGYLAKNIQYI.

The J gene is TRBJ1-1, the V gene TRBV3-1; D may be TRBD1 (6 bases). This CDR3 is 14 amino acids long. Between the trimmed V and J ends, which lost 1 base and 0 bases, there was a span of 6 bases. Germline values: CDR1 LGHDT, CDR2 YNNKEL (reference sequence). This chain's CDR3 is CASSQAGVNTEAFF. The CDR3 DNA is TGTGCCAGCAGCCAAGCAGGGGTGAACACTGAAGCTTTCTTT.

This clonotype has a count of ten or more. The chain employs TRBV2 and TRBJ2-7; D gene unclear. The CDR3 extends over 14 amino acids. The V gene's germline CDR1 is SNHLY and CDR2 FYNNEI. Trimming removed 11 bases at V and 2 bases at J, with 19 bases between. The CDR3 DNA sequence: TGTGCCGGGTCCCGAGGAACCATGGCCTACGAGCAGTACTTC. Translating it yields CAGSRGTMAYEQYF.

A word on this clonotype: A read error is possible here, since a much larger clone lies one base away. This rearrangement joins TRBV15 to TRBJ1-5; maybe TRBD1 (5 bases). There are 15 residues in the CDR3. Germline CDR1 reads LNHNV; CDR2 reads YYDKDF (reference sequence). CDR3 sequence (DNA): TGTGCCACCGGCAGAGATCAGGGTAACAATCAGACCCAGCATTTT. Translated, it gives CATGRDQGNNQTQHF.

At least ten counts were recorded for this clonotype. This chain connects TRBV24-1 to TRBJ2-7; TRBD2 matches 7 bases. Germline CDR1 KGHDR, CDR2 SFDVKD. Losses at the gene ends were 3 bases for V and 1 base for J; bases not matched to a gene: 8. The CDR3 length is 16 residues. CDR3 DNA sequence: TGTGCCACCAGTGATCTTCCTAGCGGCCTGTCCTACGAGCAGTACTTC. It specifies CATSDLPSGLSYEQYF.

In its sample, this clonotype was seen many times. The CDR3 DNA is TGTGCCAGCAGTTTAAGGGGGGGGGGGTATTCCTACGAGCAGTACTTC. Protein: CASSLRGGGYSYEQYF. The chain joins TRBV27 to TRBJ2-7; possibly TRBD2 for D (7 bases). Germline V lookup: CDR1 MNHEY, CDR2 SMNVEV (reference sequence). This CDR3 is built from 16 residues. The V gene lost 2 bases and the J gene lost 1 base, with 15 bases spanning the gap.

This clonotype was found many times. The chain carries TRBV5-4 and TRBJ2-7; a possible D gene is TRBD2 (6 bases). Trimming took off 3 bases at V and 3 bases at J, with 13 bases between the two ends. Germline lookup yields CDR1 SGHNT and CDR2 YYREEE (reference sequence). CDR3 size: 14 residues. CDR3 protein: CASSSRGTHYEQYF. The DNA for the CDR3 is TGTGCCAGCAGCTCGCGGGGAACCCACTACGAGCAGTACTTC.